The clone carrying this TCR beta chain was observed many times. The antigen remains unidentified. Amplified regions were TCR beta CDR3 sequences from RNA transcripts. First-round RT-PCR with HTBI primers amplified the TCR CDR3 region. TCRdb analysed the multiplex PCR reads with MiXCR anew, one entry per CDR3 protein. The data hold hundreds of thousands of distinct CDR3 sequences, with approximately 25% observed a single time. The entry originates in a study of T cells in Graves' hyperthyroidism and ophthalmopathy. General study findings and limits: Blood also carried most thyroid clonotypes expanded above 0.001.

Duration under 3 months, a NOSPECS grade of at least 4, and a Clinical Activity Score of at least 3 characterized the ophthalmopathy patients. Exclusion criteria comprised uncontrolled infection, other autoimmune disease, pregnancy or lactation. Looked up from germline, CDR1 is GTSNPN and CDR2 is SVGIG (reference sequence). With 5 bases clipped from V and 1 base from J, the junction kept 5 bases outside the gene matches. The CDR3 is 14 residues long. This clonotype was sampled from a woman aged 40 to 50 with Graves' ophthalmopathy. The genes are TRBV30 and TRBJ2-7, with 10 nucleotides matching TRBD1. Sequences were obtained from blood. The CDR3 is CAWGGQGISYEQYF. Written as DNA, the CDR3 is TGTGCCTGGGGGGGACAGGGGATTTCCTACGAGCAGTACTTC.